Below are 9 T cell receptor beta chains sequenced from a single sample in a study of blood T cell repertoires in COVID-19. Generated by immunoSEQ multiplex PCR, the TCRdb table keeps only in-frame clones and is missing some. This table has under 100,000 clones, roughly 89% appearing once. The specimen was peripheral blood. Receptors were obtained from a man aged 55-75 years with COVID-19, enrolled during active disease.

This chain links TRBV24-1 with TRBJ2-3, with D possibly matching TRBD1 (5 bases). In germline, CDR1 is KGHDR, CDR2 SFDVKD. The length of the CDR3 is 14 residues. Trimming took 7 bases from V and 1 from J, leaving 11 bases between them. The chain's CDR3 is CATSPRRGTDTQYF. DNA of the CDR3: TGTGCCACCAGCCCGCGCAGGGGCACAGATACGCAGTATTTT.

This rearrangement joins TRBV28 to TRBJ1-4; D is perhaps TRBD1 (5 bases). The CDR3 runs 13 residues. V was trimmed by 9 bases and J by 7 bases, leaving 15 bases between them. Germline CDR1 MDHEN, CDR2 SYDVKM. The CDR3 DNA sequence: TGTGCCAGTACTAGGGGAGGGAGTGAAAAACTGTTTTTT. This encodes CASTRGGSEKLFF.

The chain recombines TRBV5-1 with TRBJ2-3; weak D call: TRBD2 (7 bases). CDR3 length equals 16 residues. CDR1 is SGHRS and CDR2 is YFSETQ in the germline V gene. V was cut by 3 bases and J by 4 bases, with 18 bases left in between. As DNA, the CDR3 is TGCGCCAGCAGCTACCTAGGGGGGGACCTCGCAGATACGCAGTATTTT. It translates to CASSYLGGDLADTQYF.

V and J are TRBV6-1 and TRBJ1-2; 7 positions agree with TRBD1. Germline CDR1 MNHNS, CDR2 SASEGT. The CDR3 is 16 amino acids. Trimming removed 1 base from V and 5 bases from J; junction bases left unmatched: 10. The CDR3 DNA reads as TGTGCCAGCAGTGAAGACAGGGGACTTGCTCTATATGGCTACACCTTC. This gives the protein CASSEDRGLALYGYTF.

This clone qualifies as medium-sized (0.01 to 0.1%). This chain connects TRBV19 to TRBJ1-2; 10 bases fit TRBD1. Germline CDR1 LNHDA, CDR2 SQIVND (reference sequence). This CDR3 contains 14 residues. The ends lost 3 bases at V and 8 bases at J; junction bases unmatched: 6. CDR3 region: CASSIRDRGGGYTF. The CDR3 DNA reads as TGTGCCAGTAGTATCCGGGACAGGGGCGGCGGCTACACCTTC.

The rearrangement joins TRBV4-2 to TRBJ2-1, with 7 bases identical to TRBD2. CDR1 LGHNA and CDR2 YNFKEQ come from the germline V gene. The CDR3 contains 16 residues. Germline trimming cut 0 bases from V and 4 bases from J; bases unmatched to any gene: 6. The CDR3 spells CASSQDILAVYNEQFF. The CDR3 nucleotides read TGTGCCAGCAGCCAAGATATCCTAGCGGTTTACAATGAGCAGTTCTTC.

The V and J genes are TRBV9 and TRBJ1-6; D uncertain. Germline V gene lookup returns CDR1 SGDLS and CDR2 YYNGEE. V was clipped by 4 bases and J by 0 bases, with 11 bases between them. CDR3 length: 16 residues. The CDR3 nucleotides are TGTGCCAGCAGCCCCCGTGGGAGCTCCTATAATTCACCCCTCCACTTT. Amino acid sequence: CASSPRGSSYNSPLHF. Full variable domain (rest looked up from reference TRBV9 and TRBJ1-6): DSGVTQTPKHLITATGQRVTLRCSPRSGDLSVYWYQQSLDQGLQFLIQYYNGEERAKGNILERFSAQQFPDLHSELNLSSLELGDSALYFCASSPRGSSYNSPLHFGNGTRLTVT.

J is TRBJ2-1 and V is TRBV4-3; 12 nucleotides line up with TRBD2. Germline assignment: CDR1 LGHNA and CDR2 YSLEER. CDR3 length: 15 residues. Unmatched junction bases numbered 4, after V lost 3 bases and J lost 7 bases. The CDR3 here is CASSQTSGSWNEQFF. Here the CDR3 DNA reads TGCGCCAGCAGCCAGACTAGCGGGAGTTGGAATGAGCAGTTCTTC.

The chain carries TRBV6-5 and TRBJ1-1; 8 positions match TRBD1. Germline assignment: CDR1 MNHEY and CDR2 SVGAGI. The CDR3 loop spans 14 amino acids. The J segment lost 4 bases and the V segment lost 6 bases, leaving 7 bases of the junction unmatched. The CDR3 is CASRAGGAGTEAFF. DNA for the CDR3: TGTGCCAGCAGGGCAGGGGGCGCGGGCACTGAAGCTTTCTTT.